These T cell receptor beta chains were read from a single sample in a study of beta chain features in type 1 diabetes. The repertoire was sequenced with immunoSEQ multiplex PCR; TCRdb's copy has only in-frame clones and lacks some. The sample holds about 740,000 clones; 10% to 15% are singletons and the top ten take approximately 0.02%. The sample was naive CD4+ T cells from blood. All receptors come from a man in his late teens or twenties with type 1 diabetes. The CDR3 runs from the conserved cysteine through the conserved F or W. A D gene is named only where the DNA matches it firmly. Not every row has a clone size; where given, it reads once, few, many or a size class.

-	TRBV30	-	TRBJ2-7	CAWSVLESYQYF	TGTGCCTGGAGTGTACTGGAGTCTTACCAGTACTTC
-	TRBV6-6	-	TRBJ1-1	CASSSGLMNTEAFF	TGTGCCAGCAGCTCGGGCCTAATGAACACTGAAGCTTTCTTT
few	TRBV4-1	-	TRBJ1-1	CASSQGRGMNTEAFF	TGCGCCAGCAGCCAGGGACGGGGGATGAACACTGAAGCTTTCTTT
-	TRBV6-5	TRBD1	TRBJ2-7	CASSYSFGTENYEQYF	TGTGCCAGCAGTTACTCTTTCGGGACAGAAAACTACGAGCAGTACTTC
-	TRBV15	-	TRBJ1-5	CATSHKGDFQPQHF	TGTGCCACCAGCCATAAGGGGGACTTTCAGCCCCAGCATTTT
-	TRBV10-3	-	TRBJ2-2	CAISESGRFSANTGELFF	TGTGCCATCAGTGAGTCAGGTCGGTTTTCGGCGAACACCGGGGAGCTGTTTTTT
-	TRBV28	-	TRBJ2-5	CASSSGEETQYF	TGTGCCAGCAGTTCGGGGGAAGAGACCCAGTACTTC
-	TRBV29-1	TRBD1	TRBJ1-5	CSVQGANQPQHF	TGCAGCGTTCAGGGGGCAAATCAGCCCCAGCATTTT
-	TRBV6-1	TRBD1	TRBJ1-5	CASSARDRPSQPQHF	TGTGCCAGCAGTGCTCGGGACAGGCCGTCTCAGCCCCAGCATTTT
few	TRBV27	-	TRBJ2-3	CASSLWASDTQYF	TGTGCCAGCAGTTTATGGGCTAGCGATACGCAGTATTTT
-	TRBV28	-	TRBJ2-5	CAIHDSDSRQETQYF	TGTGCCATCCATGATTCTGACAGTCGTCAAGAGACCCAGTACTTC